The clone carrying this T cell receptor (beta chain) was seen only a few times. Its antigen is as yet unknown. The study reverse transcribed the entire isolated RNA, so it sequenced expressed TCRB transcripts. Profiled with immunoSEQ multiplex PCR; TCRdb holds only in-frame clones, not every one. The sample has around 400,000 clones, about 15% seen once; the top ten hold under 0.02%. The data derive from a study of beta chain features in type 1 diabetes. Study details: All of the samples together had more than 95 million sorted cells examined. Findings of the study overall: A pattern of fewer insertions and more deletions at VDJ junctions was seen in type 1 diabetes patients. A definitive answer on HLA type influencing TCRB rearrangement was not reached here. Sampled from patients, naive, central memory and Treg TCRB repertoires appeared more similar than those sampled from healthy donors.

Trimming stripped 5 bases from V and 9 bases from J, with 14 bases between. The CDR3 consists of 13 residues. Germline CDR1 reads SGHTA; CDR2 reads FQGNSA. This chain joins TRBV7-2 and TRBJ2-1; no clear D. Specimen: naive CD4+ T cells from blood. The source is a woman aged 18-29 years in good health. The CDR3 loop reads CASSLPWWSEQFF. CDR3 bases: TGTGCCAGCAGCCTACCTTGGTGGTCTGAGCAGTTCTTC.